The 7 T cell receptor beta chains below come from one sample, sequenced in a study of T cell repertoires in cytomegalovirus infection. TCRdb redid the calling of the reads with MiXCR, one entry per CDR3 protein. Counted here are 85,000 to 120,000 distinct CDR3 sequences, about 15% occurring once; the ten biggest clones make up around 8.5%. The material sequenced was PBMCs. These TCRs come from a human donor in good health (CMV status not recorded). Some clones in this sample may be carry-over from other donors' samples.

This clonotype was counted between two and nine times. The chain joins TRBV2 to TRBJ1-5; 9 bases map to TRBD1. V shed 5 bases, J shed 5 bases, and the junction held 4 bases outside the gene matches. The CDR3 covers 14 residues. Looked up from germline, CDR1 is SNHLY and CDR2 is FYNNEI. The CDR3 here is CASSPGQGYQPQHF. CDR3 sequence (DNA): TGTGCCAGCAGTCCGGGACAGGGATATCAGCCCCAGCATTTT. Filled out from reference TRBV2 and TRBJ1-5, the complete variable domain reads EPEVTQTPSHQVTQMGQEVILRCVPISNHLYFYWYRQILGQKVEFLVSFYNNEISEKSEIFDDQFSVERPDGSNFTLKIRSTKLEDSAMYFCASSPGQGYQPQHFGDGTRLSIL.

The V call is TRBV20-1, the J call TRBJ2-7, with D hard to call. V was pared by 3 bases and J by 0 bases, with 6 bases between. Germline-derived CDR1 and CDR2 are DFQATT and SNEGSKA (reference sequence). The CDR3 spans 12 residues. The chain's CDR3 is CSASQSSYEQYF. In DNA form, the CDR3 reads TGCAGTGCTAGTCAGTCCTCCTACGAGCAGTACTTC.

J is TRBJ1-4 and V is TRBV2; perhaps TRBD1 as D (5 bases). V lost 10 bases and J lost 2, with 23 bases in between. Germline-derived CDR1 and CDR2 are SNHLY and FYNNEI. The CDR3 covers 17 residues. The CDR3 spells CAIRGLLPAETNEKLFF. In nucleotides, the CDR3 is TGTGCCATCCGGGGGTTACTTCCTGCGGAGACTAATGAAAAACTGTTTTTT.

This clonotype was detected ten times or more. The V call is TRBV19, the J call TRBJ2-5; D ambiguous. Deletions cut 3 bases from V and 0 bases from J, with 20 bases between. The CDR3 has 18 amino acids. The germline gives CDR1 LNHDA, CDR2 SQIVND (reference sequence). This CDR3 is CASSIAVGSNFYQETQYF. DNA for the CDR3: TGTGCCAGTAGTATCGCGGTGGGGTCTAACTTTTACCAAGAGACCCAGTACTTC. Complete variable domain (other parts from reference TRBV19 and TRBJ2-5): DGGITQSPKYLFRKEGQNVTLSCEQNLNHDAMYWYRQDPGQGLRLIYYSQIVNDFQKGDIAEGYSVSREKKESFPLTVTSAQKNPTAFYLCASSIAVGSNFYQETQYFGPGTRLLVL.

This clonotype occurred many times. The gene calls are TRBV5-5 and TRBJ1-6, with D possibly TRBD1 on 5 matching bases. The CDR3 is made up of 15 amino acids. CDR1 and CDR2 from the germline V gene are SGHKS and YYEKEE (reference sequence). Trimming stripped 5 bases from V and 7 bases from J, with 16 bases between. CDR3 region: CASRSGTGLNSPLHF. The CDR3 DNA reads TGTGCCAGCAGATCCGGGACGGGGTTGAATTCACCCCTCCACTTT. The full variable domain, with the rest looked up from reference TRBV5-5 and TRBJ1-6, is DAGVTQSPTHLIKTRGQQVTLRCSPISGHKSVSWYQQVLGQGPQFIFQYYEKEERGRGNFPDRFSARQFPNYSSELNVNALLLGDSALYLCASRSGTGLNSPLHFGNGTRLTVT.

In this sample, this clonotype turned up many times. The rearrangement uses TRBV5-1 and TRBJ2-4, with 7 bases fitting TRBD1. The V gene's germline CDR1 is SGHRS and CDR2 YFSETQ. This CDR3 region has 15 residues. Trimming removed 0 bases from V and 8 bases from J; junction bases left unmatched: 8. The CDR3 loop reads CASSLGSTGNDIQYF. The CDR3 coding sequence is TGCGCCAGCAGCTTGGGTTCGACAGGGAATGACATTCAGTACTTC.

The V call is TRBV10-3, the J call TRBJ2-2, with D maybe TRBD1 (6 bases). Germline CDR1 reads ENHRY; CDR2 reads SYGVKD. This CDR3 has 14 residues. Between the trimmed V and J ends, which lost 2 bases and 3 bases, there was a span of 7 bases. The CDR3 sequence: CAISEGQYTGELFF. DNA for the CDR3: TGTGCCATCAGTGAGGGACAGTACACCGGGGAGCTGTTTTTT.